This T cell receptor (beta chain) was obtained from a study of neurological immune-mediated disorders. Overall study results and limits: Because no CDR3 amino acid sequences were shared across subjects by expanded clones, private repertoires were suggested in all groups. When repertoires were grouped phylogenetically, those of 18 of 34 multiple sclerosis patients fell into one related-CDR3 cluster, a possible signature.

At least ten counts were recorded for this clonotype. Its antigen remains unknown. V dropped 2 bases and J dropped 0; count of bases not matched to a gene: 12. Germline-derived CDR1 and CDR2 are ENHRY and SYGVKD. The CDR3 sequence is 20 residues long. Template-switch 5'RACE cDNA synthesis added a 10-nucleotide unique molecular identifier. One entry per CDR3 protein, called by TCRdb with MiXCR from the 5' RACE reads. The repertoire holds tens of thousands of distinct CDR3 sequences, with roughly 4.5% as singletons. Sequenced sample: PBMCs. V gene TRBV10-3 combines with J gene TRBJ2-6, with 8 bases aligning to TRBD1. This clonotype was obtained from a man younger than 40 with multiple sclerosis. The CDR3 loop reads CAISETSSGTGLSGANVLTF. CDR3 DNA sequence: TGTGCCATCAGTGAGACGTCGTCCGGGACAGGCCTCTCTGGGGCCAACGTCCTGACTTTC.